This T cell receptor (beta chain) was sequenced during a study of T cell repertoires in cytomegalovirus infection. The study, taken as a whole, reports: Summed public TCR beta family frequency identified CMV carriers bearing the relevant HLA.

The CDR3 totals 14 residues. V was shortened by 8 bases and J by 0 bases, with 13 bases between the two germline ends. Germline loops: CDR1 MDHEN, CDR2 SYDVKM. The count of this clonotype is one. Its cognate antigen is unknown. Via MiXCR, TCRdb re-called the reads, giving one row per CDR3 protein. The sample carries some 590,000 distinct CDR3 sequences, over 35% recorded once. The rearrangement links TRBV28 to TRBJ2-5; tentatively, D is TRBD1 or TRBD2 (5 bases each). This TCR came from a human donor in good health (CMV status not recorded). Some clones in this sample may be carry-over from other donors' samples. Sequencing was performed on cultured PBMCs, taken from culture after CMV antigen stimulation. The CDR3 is CASRGRQYQETQYF. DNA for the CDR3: TGTGCCAGCCGGGGCAGGCAGTACCAAGAGACCCAGTACTTC.